These 10 T cell receptor beta chains were sequenced from one sample in a study of shared T cell receptors in the human thymus. Produced via immunoSEQ multiplex PCR; TCRdb's table is partial and in-frame only. This sample has about 500,000 clones, with 75% to 85% found just once. The same data also contributed to another study, on human thymus T cells.

Sequences were obtained from thymocytes. The receptors derive from a boy in the first two years of life with a congenital heart defect.

A single count supports this clone. The rearrangement joins TRBV4-1 to TRBJ2-2, with D tentatively TRBD1 (6 bases). Between the trimmed V and J ends, which lost 0 bases and 2 bases, there was a span of 10 bases. The CDR3 runs 16 residues. The germline V gene has CDR1 MGHRA and CDR2 YSYEKL. The CDR3 sequence is CASSQDWDTNTGELFF. The DNA for the CDR3 is TGCGCCAGCAGCCAAGACTGGGACACAAACACCGGGGAGCTGTTTTTT.

This clone came up a few times. The J gene is TRBJ1-4, the V gene TRBV5-6, with TRBD1 as a possible D gene (5 bases). This CDR3 comprises 14 residues. Germline-derived CDR1 and CDR2 are SGHDT and YYEEEE. The V end lost 2 bases, the J end lost 8 bases, and 13 bases lay between the germline ends. Written as DNA, the CDR3 is TGTGCCAGCAGCTTCGTGGGGGAGGGCGAAAAACTGTTTTTT. Translating it yields CASSFVGEGEKLFF.

As to this clone: The sample holds other DNA sequences that translate to the same CDR3. The chain is built from TRBV30 and TRBJ2-7; 7 nucleotides align to TRBD2. The CDR3 covers 14 residues. Germline-derived CDR1 and CDR2 are GTSNPN and SVGIG (reference sequence). With V trimmed by 1 base and J by 6 bases, 9 bases remained unmatched. CDR3 DNA sequence: TGTGCCTGGAGTGGGGGGGGTAGGTCCCTCGAGCAGTACTTC. Its translation: CAWSGGGRSLEQYF.

Only one count was recorded for this clone. V usage is TRBV5-1 and J usage is TRBJ1-1; D ambiguous. CDR3 length: 14 amino acids. With 0 bases removed from V and 3 bases from J, the gap between germline ends came to 9 bases. Looked up from germline, CDR1 is SGHRS and CDR2 is YFSETQ. CDR3 DNA: TGCGCCAGCAGCTTGGATTTATTGTACACTGAAGCTTTCTTT. This translates into CASSLDLLYTEAFF.

V and J are TRBV5-4 and TRBJ2-6; TRBD1 matches 12 bases. Trimming removed 2 bases from V and 1 base from J; junction bases left unmatched: 7. The length of the CDR3 is 19 residues. The germline gives CDR1 SGHNT, CDR2 YYREEE (reference sequence). CDR3 protein: CASSLIPGQGASGANVLTF. The CDR3 DNA reads TGTGCCAGCAGCTTAATCCCGGGACAGGGGGCATCTGGGGCCAACGTCCTGACTTTC.

V and J are TRBV9 and TRBJ1-3; TRBD1 matches 7 bases. Germline CDR1 and CDR2: SGDLS and YYNGEE. Germline trimming cut 2 bases from V and 9 bases from J; bases unmatched to any gene: 2. CDR3 length: 12 amino acids. The CDR3 DNA is TGTGCCAGCAGCGTGCCAGGGGGCACCATATATTTT. Translation: CASSVPGGTIYF.

This clone was found once. V usage is TRBV30 and J usage is TRBJ1-4; 10 bases align to TRBD1. The V gene's germline CDR1 is GTSNPN and CDR2 SVGIG (reference sequence). The CDR3 has 14 residues. The ends lost 0 bases at V and 8 bases at J; junction bases unmatched: 3. The CDR3 DNA follows: TGTGCCTGGAGTGTAGGGACAGGGGCAGAAAAACTGTTTTTT. Encoded protein: CAWSVGTGAEKLFF.

As regards this clone: Other DNA sequences in the sample encode the same CDR3. The chain links TRBV5-1 to TRBJ2-5; 14 bases map to TRBD2. This CDR3 region has 17 residues. Germline V gene data show CDR1 as SGHRS and CDR2 as YFSETQ. After removal of 4 bases from V and 4 bases from J, the junction contained 9 bases not matched to a gene. The CDR3 region has the DNA TGCGCCAGCAGCCGACAGCCCGGGACTAGCGGGAGAGAGACCCAGTACTTC. As protein: CASSRQPGTSGRETQYF. The full variable domain, rest sourced from reference TRBV5-1 and TRBJ2-5, is KAGVTQTPRYLIKTRGQQVTLSCSPISGHRSVSWYQQTPGQGLQFLFEYFSETQRNKGNFPGRFSGRQFSNSRSEMNVSTLELGDSALYLCASSRQPGTSGRETQYFGPGTRLLVL.

The chain joins TRBV5-6 to TRBJ2-1; maybe TRBD2 (6 bases). The germline CDR1 and CDR2 sequences are SGHDT and YYEEEE. The CDR3 is made up of 15 amino acids. The V and J ends lost 2 bases and 4 bases respectively, with 13 bases between them. The CDR3 here is CASSFERDFYNEQFF. DNA of the CDR3: TGTGCCAGCAGCTTCGAGAGGGACTTTTACAATGAGCAGTTCTTC. Filled out from reference TRBV5-6 and TRBJ2-1, the complete variable domain reads DAGVTQSPTHLIKTRGQQVTLRCSPKSGHDTVSWYQQALGQGPQFIFQYYEEEERQRGNFPDRFSGHQFPNYSSELNVNALLLGDSALYLCASSFERDFYNEQFFGPGTRLTVL.

CDR3 DNA: TGTGCCAGTAGTATCTGGACAGGGTGGAGGGATAGCAATCAGCCCCAGCATTTT. As protein: CASSIWTGWRDSNQPQHF. This chain links TRBV19 with TRBJ1-5; the match to TRBD1 covers 8 bases. This CDR3 has 18 residues. V was pared by 3 bases and J by 0 bases, with 10 bases of the junction left unmatched. Germline lookup yields CDR1 LNHDA and CDR2 SQIVND (reference sequence).